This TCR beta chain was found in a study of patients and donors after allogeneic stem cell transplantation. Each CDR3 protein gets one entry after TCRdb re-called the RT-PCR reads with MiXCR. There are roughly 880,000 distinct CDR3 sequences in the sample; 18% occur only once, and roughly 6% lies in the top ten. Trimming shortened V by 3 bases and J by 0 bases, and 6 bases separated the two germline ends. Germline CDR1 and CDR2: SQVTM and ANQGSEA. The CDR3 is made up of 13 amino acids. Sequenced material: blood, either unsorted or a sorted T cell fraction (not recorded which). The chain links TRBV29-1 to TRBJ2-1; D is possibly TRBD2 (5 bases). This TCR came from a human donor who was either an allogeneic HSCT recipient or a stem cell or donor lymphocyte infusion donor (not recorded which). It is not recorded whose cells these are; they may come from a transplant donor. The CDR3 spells CSVDGSSYNEQFF. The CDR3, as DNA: TGCAGCGTTGATGGGAGCTCCTACAATGAGCAGTTCTTC.